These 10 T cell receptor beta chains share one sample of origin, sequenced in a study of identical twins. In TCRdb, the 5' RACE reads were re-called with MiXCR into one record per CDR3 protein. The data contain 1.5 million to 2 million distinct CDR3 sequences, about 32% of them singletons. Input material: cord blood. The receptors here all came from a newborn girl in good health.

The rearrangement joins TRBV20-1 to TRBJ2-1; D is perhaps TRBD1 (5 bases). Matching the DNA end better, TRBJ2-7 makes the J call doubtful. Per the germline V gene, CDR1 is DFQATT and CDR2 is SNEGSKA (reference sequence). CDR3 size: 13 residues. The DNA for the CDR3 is TGCAGTGCTCCAGGGAAGGAGTACAATGAGCAGTACTTC. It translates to CSAPGKEYNEQYF.

CDR3 in amino acids: CASSFLSGGGTDTQYF. In DNA, the CDR3 is TGTGCCAGCAGCTTCCTTAGCGGGGGGGGCACAGATACGCAGTATTTT. The gene calls are TRBV11-2 and TRBJ2-3, with 11 nucleotides matching TRBD2. The germline V gene has CDR1 SGHAT and CDR2 FQNNGV. The CDR3 has 16 residues. Trimming at V came to 3 bases and at J to 1 base, leaving 3 bases not matched to a gene.

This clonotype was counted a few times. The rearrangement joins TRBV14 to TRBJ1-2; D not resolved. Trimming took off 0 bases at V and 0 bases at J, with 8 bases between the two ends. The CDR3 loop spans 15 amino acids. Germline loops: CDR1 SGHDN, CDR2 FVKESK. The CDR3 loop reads CASSQDVGSNYGYTF. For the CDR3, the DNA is TGTGCCAGCAGCCAAGATGTAGGTTCTAACTATGGCTACACCTTC. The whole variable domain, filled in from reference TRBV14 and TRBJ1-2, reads EAGVTQFPSHSVIEKGQTVTLRCDPISGHDNLYWYRRVMGKEIKFLLHFVKESKQDESGMPNNRFLAERTGGTYSTLKVQPAELEDSGVYFCASSQDVGSNYGYTFGSGTRLTVV.

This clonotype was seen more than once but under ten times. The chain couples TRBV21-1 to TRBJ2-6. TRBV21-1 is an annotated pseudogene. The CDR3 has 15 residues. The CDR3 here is CASSSFMGGANVLTF. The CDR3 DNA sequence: TGTGCCAGCAGTTCCTTTATGGGGGGGGCCAACGTCCTGACTTTC.

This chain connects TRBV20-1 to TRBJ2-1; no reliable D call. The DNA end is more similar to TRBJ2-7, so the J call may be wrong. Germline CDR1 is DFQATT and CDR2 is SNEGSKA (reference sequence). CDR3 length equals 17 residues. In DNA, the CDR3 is TGCAGTGCTAGAGATTATTACGGCACTTACTCCTACAATGAGCAGTACTTC. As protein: CSARDYYGTYSYNEQYF.

In nucleotides, the CDR3 is TGTGCCAGCAGCCAATTCGCCGGGACTAGAGGGGAGACCCAGTACTTC. Its translation is CASSQFAGTRGETQYF. The chain couples TRBV3-1 to TRBJ2-5, with TRBD2 identical over 8 bases. The CDR3 length is 16 residues. Germline V gives CDR1 LGHDT, CDR2 YNNKEL (reference sequence). The V and J ends lost 2 bases and 5 bases, in that order; junction bases with no gene match: 10.

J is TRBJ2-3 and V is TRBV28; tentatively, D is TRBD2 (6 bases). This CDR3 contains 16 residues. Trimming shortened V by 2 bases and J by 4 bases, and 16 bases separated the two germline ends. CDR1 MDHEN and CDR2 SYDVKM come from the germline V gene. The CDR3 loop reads CASSLDTQRASDTQYF. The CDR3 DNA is TGTGCCAGCAGTTTAGATACCCAGCGGGCCTCAGATACGCAGTATTTT.

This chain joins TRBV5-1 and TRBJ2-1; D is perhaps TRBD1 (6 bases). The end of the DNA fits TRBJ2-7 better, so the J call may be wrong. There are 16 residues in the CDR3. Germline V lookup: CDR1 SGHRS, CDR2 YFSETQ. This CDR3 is CASSPGADPYYNEQYF. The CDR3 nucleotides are TGCGCCAGCAGCCCAGGGGCGGATCCTTACTACAATGAGCAGTACTTC.

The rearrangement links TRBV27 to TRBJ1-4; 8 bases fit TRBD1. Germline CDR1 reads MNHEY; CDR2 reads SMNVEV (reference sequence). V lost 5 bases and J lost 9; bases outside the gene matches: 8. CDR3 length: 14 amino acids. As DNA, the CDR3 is TGTGCCAGCAGTCCGCGGACAGGGACGCAAAAACTGTTTTTT. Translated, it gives CASSPRTGTQKLFF.

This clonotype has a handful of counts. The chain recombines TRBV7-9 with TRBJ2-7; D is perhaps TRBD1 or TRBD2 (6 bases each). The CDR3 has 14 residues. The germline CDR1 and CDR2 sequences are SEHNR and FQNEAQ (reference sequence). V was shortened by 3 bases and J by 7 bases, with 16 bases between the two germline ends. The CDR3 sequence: CASSFYMGGNEQYF. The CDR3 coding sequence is TGTGCCAGCAGCTTCTATATGGGGGGCAATGAGCAGTACTTC.